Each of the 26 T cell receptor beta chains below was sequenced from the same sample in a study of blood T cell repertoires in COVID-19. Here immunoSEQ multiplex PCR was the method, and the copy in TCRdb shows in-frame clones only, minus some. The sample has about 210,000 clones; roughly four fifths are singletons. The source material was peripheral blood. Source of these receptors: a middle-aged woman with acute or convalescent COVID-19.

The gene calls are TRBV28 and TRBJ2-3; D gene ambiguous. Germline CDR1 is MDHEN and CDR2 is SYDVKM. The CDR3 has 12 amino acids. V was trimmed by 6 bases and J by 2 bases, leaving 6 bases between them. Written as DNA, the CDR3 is TGTGCCAGCAGCGAGGACACAGATACGCAGTATTTT. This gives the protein CASSEDTDTQYF.

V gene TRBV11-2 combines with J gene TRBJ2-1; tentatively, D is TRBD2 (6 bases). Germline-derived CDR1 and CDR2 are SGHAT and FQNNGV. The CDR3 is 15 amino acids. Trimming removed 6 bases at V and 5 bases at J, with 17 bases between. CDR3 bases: TGTGCCAGCAGGTTTAGCGGAGCCACCAACAATGAGCAGTTCTTC. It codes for CASRFSGATNNEQFF.

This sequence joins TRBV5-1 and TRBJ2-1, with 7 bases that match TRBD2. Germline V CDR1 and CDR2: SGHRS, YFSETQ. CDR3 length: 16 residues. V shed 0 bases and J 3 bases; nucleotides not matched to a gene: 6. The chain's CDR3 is CASSLVLAEFYNEQFF. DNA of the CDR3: TGCGCCAGCAGCTTGGTTCTAGCGGAATTCTACAATGAGCAGTTCTTC.

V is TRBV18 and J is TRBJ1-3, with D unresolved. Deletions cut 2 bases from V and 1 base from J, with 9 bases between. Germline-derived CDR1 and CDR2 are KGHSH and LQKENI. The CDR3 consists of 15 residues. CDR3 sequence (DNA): TGTGCCAGCTCACCAGTTCAAGCGTCTGGAAACACCATATATTTT. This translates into CASSPVQASGNTIYF.

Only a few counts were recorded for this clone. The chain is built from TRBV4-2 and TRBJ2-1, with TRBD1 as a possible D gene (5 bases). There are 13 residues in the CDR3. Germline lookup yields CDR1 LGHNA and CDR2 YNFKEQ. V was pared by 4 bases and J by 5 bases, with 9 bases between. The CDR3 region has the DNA TGTGCCAGCAGCCCTCAGGGAAACAATGAGCAGTTCTTC. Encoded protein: CASSPQGNNEQFF.

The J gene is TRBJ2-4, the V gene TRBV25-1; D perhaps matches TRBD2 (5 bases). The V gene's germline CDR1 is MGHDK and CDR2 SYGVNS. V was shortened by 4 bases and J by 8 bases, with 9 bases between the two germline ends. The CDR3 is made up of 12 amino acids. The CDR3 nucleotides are TGTGCCAGCAGTGTCGGGGTGGACATTCAGTACTTC. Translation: CASSVGVDIQYF.

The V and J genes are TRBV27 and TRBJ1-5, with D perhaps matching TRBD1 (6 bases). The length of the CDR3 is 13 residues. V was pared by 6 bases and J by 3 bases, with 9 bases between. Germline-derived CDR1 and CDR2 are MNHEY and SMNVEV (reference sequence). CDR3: CASRPGANQPQHF. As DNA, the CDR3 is TGTGCCAGCAGGCCAGGGGCCAATCAGCCCCAGCATTTT.

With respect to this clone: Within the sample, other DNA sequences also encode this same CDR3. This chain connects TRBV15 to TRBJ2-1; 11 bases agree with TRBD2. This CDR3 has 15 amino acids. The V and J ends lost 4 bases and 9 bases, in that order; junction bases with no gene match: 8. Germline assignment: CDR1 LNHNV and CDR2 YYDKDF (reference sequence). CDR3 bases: TGTGCCACCAGCACAAGTAGCGGGAGGGCTCCTGAGCAGTTCTTC. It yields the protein CATSTSSGRAPEQFF.

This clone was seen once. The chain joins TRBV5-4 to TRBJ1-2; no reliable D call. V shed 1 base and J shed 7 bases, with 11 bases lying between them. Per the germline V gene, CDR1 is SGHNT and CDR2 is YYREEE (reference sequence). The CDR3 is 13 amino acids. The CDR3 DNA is TGTGCCAGCAGCTTGAGTGCGTACTCTGGCTACACCTTC. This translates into CASSLSAYSGYTF. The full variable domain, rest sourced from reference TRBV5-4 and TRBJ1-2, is ETGVTQSPTHLIKTRGQQVTLRCSSQSGHNTVSWYQQALGQGPQFIFQYYREEENGRGNFPPRFSGLQFPNYSSELNVNALELDDSALYLCASSLSAYSGYTFGSGTRLTVV.

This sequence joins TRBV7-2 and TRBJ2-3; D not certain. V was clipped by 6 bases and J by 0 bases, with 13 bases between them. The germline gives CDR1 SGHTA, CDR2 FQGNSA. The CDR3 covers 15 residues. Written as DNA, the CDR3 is TGTGCCAGCAGTCGTTCGGCGGTTAGCACAGATACGCAGTATTTT. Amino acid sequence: CASSRSAVSTDTQYF. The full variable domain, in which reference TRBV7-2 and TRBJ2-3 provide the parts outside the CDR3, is GAGVSQSPSNKVTEKGKDVELRCDPISGHTALYWYRQSLGQGLEFLIYFQGNSAPDKSGLPSDRFSAERTGGSVSTLTIQRTQQEDSAVYLCASSRSAVSTDTQYFGPGTRLTVL.

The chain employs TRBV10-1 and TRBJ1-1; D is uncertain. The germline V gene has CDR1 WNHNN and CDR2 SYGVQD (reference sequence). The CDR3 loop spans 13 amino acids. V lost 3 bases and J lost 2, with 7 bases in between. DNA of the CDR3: TGCGCCAGCAGTGAATACAGCAACACTGAAGCTTTCTTT. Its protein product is CASSEYSNTEAFF.

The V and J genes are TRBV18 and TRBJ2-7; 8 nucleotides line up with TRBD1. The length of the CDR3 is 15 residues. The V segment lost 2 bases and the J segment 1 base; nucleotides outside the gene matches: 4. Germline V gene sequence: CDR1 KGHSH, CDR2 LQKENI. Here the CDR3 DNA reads TGTGCCAGCTCACCAAGGACAGGGAAATCCTACGAGCAGTACTTC. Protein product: CASSPRTGKSYEQYF. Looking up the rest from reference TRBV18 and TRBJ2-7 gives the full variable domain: NAGVMQNPRHLVRRRGQEARLRCSPMKGHSHVYWYRQLPEEGLKFMVYLQKENIIDESGMPKERFSAEFPKEGPSILRIQQVVRGDSAAYFCASSPRTGKSYEQYFGPGTRLTVT.

CDR3 amino acids: CASQGASRNHEQYF. Here the CDR3 DNA reads TGTGCCAGTCAGGGGGCAAGTCGTAATCACGAGCAGTACTTC. V gene TRBV2 combines with J gene TRBJ2-7, with TRBD1 matching over 8 bases. CDR3 length: 14 amino acids. V lost 9 bases and J lost 5; bases outside the gene matches: 12. The germline V gene has CDR1 SNHLY and CDR2 FYNNEI.

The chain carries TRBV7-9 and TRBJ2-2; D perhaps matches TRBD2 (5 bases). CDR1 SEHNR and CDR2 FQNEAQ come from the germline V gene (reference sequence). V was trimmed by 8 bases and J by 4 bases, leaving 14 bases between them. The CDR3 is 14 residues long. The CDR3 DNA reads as TGTGCCAGCGCCTGGAGGCACGCCACCGGGGAGCTGTTTTTT. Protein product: CASAWRHATGELFF. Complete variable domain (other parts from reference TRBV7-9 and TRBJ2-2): DTGVSQNPRHKITKRGQNVTFRCDPISEHNRLYWYRQTLGQGPEFLTYFQNEAQLEKSRLLSDRFSAERPKGSFSTLEIQRTEQGDSAMYLCASAWRHATGELFFGEGSRLTVL.

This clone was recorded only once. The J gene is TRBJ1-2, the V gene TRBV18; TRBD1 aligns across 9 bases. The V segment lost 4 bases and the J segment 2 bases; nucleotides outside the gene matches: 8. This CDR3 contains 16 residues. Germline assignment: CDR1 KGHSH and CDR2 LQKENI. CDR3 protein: CASSREQGAGNYGYTF. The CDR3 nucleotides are TGTGCCAGCTCACGGGAACAGGGGGCAGGGAACTATGGCTACACCTTC.

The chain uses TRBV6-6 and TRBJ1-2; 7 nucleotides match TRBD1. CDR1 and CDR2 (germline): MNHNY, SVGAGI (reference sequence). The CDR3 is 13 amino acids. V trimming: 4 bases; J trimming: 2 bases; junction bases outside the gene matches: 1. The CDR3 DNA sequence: TGTGCCAGCAGTTCGGGACAGAACTATGGCTACACCTTC. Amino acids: CASSSGQNYGYTF.

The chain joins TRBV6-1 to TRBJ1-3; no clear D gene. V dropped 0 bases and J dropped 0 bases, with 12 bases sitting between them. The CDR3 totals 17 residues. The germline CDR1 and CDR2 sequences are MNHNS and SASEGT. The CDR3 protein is CASSEAVGLLSGNTIYF. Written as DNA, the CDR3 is TGTGCCAGCAGTGAAGCAGTAGGACTACTCTCTGGAAACACCATATATTTT.

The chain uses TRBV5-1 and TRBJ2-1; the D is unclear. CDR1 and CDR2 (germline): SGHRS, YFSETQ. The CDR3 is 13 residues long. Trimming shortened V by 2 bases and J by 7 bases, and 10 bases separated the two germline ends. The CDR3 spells CASSLTSRNEQFF. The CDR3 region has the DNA TGCGCCAGCAGCTTAACTTCCAGGAATGAGCAGTTCTTC.

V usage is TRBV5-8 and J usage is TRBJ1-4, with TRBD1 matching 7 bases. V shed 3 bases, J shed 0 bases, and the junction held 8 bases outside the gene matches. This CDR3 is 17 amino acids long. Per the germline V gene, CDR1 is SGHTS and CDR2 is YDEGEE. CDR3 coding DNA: TGTGCCAGCAGCTCTGGGGACAGCCGACCAACTAATGAAAAACTGTTTTTT. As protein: CASSSGDSRPTNEKLFF.

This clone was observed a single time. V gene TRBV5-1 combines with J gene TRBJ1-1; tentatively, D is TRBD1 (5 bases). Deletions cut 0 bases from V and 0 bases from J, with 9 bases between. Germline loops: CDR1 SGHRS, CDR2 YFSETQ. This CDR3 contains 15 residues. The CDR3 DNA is TGCGCCAGCAGCTTGGGACAGCGCATGAACACTGAAGCTTTCTTT. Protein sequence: CASSLGQRMNTEAFF.

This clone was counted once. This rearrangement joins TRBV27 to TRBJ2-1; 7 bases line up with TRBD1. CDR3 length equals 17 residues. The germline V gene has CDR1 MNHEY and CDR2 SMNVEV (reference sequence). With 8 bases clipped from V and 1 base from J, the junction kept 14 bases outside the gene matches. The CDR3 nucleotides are TGTGCCAGCCGGGGACAGTTTCTCGGTGTGTCCTACAATGAGCAGTTCTTC. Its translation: CASRGQFLGVSYNEQFF.

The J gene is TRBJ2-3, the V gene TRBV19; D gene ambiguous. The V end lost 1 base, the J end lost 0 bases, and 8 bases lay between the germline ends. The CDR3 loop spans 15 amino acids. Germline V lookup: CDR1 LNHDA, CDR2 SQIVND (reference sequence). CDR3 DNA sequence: TGTGCCAGTAGTATAGGGCGGATTAGCACAGATACGCAGTATTTT. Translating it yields CASSIGRISTDTQYF.

CDR3 coding DNA: TGTGCCAGCACCCTCCTCCTGAACACTGAAGCTTTCTTT. Translation gives CASTLLLNTEAFF. The chain links TRBV12-3 or TRBV12-4 to TRBJ1-1; D is uncertain. V shed 7 bases and J shed 0 bases, with 9 bases lying between them. The CDR3 has 13 amino acids.

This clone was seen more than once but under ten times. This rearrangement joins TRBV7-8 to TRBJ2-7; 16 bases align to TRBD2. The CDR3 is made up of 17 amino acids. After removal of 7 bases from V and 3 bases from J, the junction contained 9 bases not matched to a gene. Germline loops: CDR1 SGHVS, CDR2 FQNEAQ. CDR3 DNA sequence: TGTGCCAGCATCCCAGGGACTAGCGGGAGGGGGGGCTACGAGCAGTACTTC. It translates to CASIPGTSGRGGYEQYF. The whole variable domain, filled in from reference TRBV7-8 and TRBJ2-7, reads GAGVSQSPRYKVAKRGQDVALRCDPISGHVSLFWYQQALGQGPEFLTYFQNEAQLDKSGLPSDRFFAERPEGSVSTLKIQRTQQEDSAVYLCASIPGTSGRGGYEQYFGPGTRLTVT.

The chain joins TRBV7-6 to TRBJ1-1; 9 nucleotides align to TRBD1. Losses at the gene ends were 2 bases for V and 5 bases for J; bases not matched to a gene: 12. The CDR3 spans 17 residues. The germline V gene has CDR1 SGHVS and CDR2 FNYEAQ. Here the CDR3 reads CASSLMGTGTSRTEAFF. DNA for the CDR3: TGTGCCAGCAGCTTAATGGGGACAGGGACGAGTCGAACTGAAGCTTTCTTT.

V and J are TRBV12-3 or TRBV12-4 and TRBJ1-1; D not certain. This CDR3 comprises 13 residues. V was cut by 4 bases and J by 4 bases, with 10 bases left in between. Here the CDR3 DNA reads TGTGCCAGCAGTTCTAATCCGCTCACTGAAGCTTTCTTT. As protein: CASSSNPLTEAFF.